The next 14 T cell receptor beta chains were all read from a single sample in a study of blood T cells in healthy people across ages. A J-beta primer mix and a sample-barcoded 5' primer were used in a second PCR of roughly 6 to 12 cycles. A single record per CDR3 protein comes from TCRdb applying MiXCR to the 5' RACE reads. Among 910,000 or so distinct CDR3 sequences listed, approximately 50% were seen once. The sample consisted of blood. These receptors came from a woman aged 55-70 years in good health.

The chain couples TRBV7-9 to TRBJ2-7; D perhaps matches TRBD2 (5 bases). Between the trimmed V and J ends, which lost 6 bases and 7 bases, there was a span of 13 bases. The CDR3 runs to 12 residues. CDR1 and CDR2 (germline): SEHNR, FQNEAQ (reference sequence). The CDR3 loop is CASSPIDYEQYF. Written as DNA, the CDR3 is TGTGCCAGCAGTCCAATTGACTATGAGCAGTACTTC. The complete variable domain, with remaining parts taken from reference TRBV7-9 and TRBJ2-7, reads DTGVSQNPRHKITKRGQNVTFRCDPISEHNRLYWYRQTLGQGPEFLTYFQNEAQLEKSRLLSDRFSAERPKGSFSTLEIQRTEQGDSAMYLCASSPIDYEQYFGPGTRLTVT.

In this sample, this clonotype turned up a few times. The J gene is TRBJ2-6, the V gene TRBV5-1; maybe TRBD1 (5 bases). The V gene's germline CDR1 is SGHRS and CDR2 YFSETQ. This CDR3 comprises 16 residues. The germline V and J ends were trimmed by 0 bases and 3 bases, with 10 bases remaining between them. The chain's CDR3 is CASSLGQFYGANVLTF. CDR3 bases: TGCGCCAGCAGCTTGGGACAGTTTTATGGGGCCAACGTCCTGACTTTC.

In this sample, this clonotype turned up a few times. The chain recombines TRBV12-3 or TRBV12-4 with TRBJ2-7, with D perhaps TRBD2 (6 bases). The V and J ends lost 6 bases and 3 bases respectively, with 15 bases between them. The CDR3 length is 14 residues. Here the CDR3 DNA reads TGTGCCAGCAGCCCTTTAGCGGTAGACTACGAGCAGTACTTC. As protein: CASSPLAVDYEQYF.

This clonotype was counted a few times. The chain employs TRBV2 and TRBJ1-4, with D possibly being TRBD1 (5 bases). V lost 6 bases and J lost 10, with 12 bases in between. The CDR3 has 12 residues. Germline values: CDR1 SNHLY, CDR2 FYNNEI. CDR3 sequence (DNA): TGTGCCAGCAGGATAGGGGAGTTAAAACTGTTTTTT. Protein: CASRIGELKLFF.

The chain uses TRBV2 and TRBJ2-7; D is perhaps TRBD1 or TRBD2 (5 bases each). CDR1 and CDR2 from the germline V gene are SNHLY and FYNNEI. V lost 7 bases and J lost 2, with 18 bases in between. The CDR3 is 15 residues long. The CDR3 here is CASNRAGDLAYEQYF. The CDR3 region has the DNA TGTGCCAGCAATCGGGCCGGGGACCTTGCCTACGAGCAGTACTTC.

This chain uses TRBV6-2 or TRBV6-3 with TRBJ2-5; 12 bases line up with TRBD2. Germline V gives CDR1 MNHEY, CDR2 SVGEGT. Trimming removed 10 bases from V and 5 bases from J; junction bases left unmatched: 8. The CDR3 length is 14 residues. CDR3 in amino acids: CATIGLAGSETQYF. The CDR3 DNA reads as TGTGCCACCATTGGACTAGCGGGATCTGAGACCCAGTACTTC.

The gene calls are TRBV4-1 and TRBJ2-1, with D unresolved. Deletions cut 1 base from V and 0 bases from J, with 7 bases between. The CDR3 covers 15 residues. Per the germline V gene, CDR1 is MGHRA and CDR2 is YSYEKL. CDR3 amino acids: CASSQGYSSYNEQFF. The CDR3 DNA sequence: TGCGCCAGCAGCCAAGGCTACAGCTCCTACAATGAGCAGTTCTTC.

This sequence joins TRBV2 and TRBJ2-3; 10 nucleotides align to TRBD2. This CDR3 is 16 amino acids long. The V gene end was trimmed by 2 bases and the J gene end by 3 bases; junction bases not matched to a gene: 5. Germline-derived CDR1 and CDR2 are SNHLY and FYNNEI. CDR3 sequence (DNA): TGTGCCAGCAGTGAATTGGCTAGCGGGAGAACAGATACGCAGTATTTT. It yields the protein CASSELASGRTDTQYF. The full variable domain, its missing parts supplied by reference TRBV2 and TRBJ2-3, is EPEVTQTPSHQVTQMGQEVILRCVPISNHLYFYWYRQILGQKVEFLVSFYNNEISEKSEIFDDQFSVERPDGSNFTLKIRSTKLEDSAMYFCASSELASGRTDTQYFGPGTRLTVL.

CDR3 bases: TGTGCCAGCAGTGGACAGAGCTCTTATAATTCACCCCTCCACTTT. This codes for CASSGQSSYNSPLHF. V gene TRBV6-1 combines with J gene TRBJ1-6, with TRBD1 as a possible D gene (5 bases). V dropped 4 bases and J dropped 4 bases, with 11 bases sitting between them. CDR1 MNHNS and CDR2 SASEGT come from the germline V gene. The CDR3 spans 15 residues.

This sequence joins TRBV14 and TRBJ2-1; the D gene is possibly TRBD2 (5 bases). The germline gives CDR1 SGHDN, CDR2 FVKESK. This CDR3 has 15 residues. V was shortened by 4 bases and J by 2 bases, with 12 bases between the two germline ends. The CDR3 DNA follows: TGTGCCAGCAGCCCTTTCGGGGTGGCCTACAATGAGCAGTTCTTC. The encoded protein is CASSPFGVAYNEQFF.

This clonotype was counted between two and nine times. The chain has TRBV3-1 and TRBJ2-7, with 12 bases identical to TRBD1. The CDR3 totals 16 residues. J gave up 4 bases and V 1 base, and 5 bases lay outside the gene matches. Germline CDR1 and CDR2: LGHDT and YNNKEL (reference sequence). CDR3 bases: TGTGCCAGCAGCCAAGTTGGGACAGGGGGCTCATACGAGCAGTACTTC. Its protein is CASSQVGTGGSYEQYF.

This chain joins TRBV7-2 and TRBJ2-7; 9 positions agree with TRBD2. The V gene end was trimmed by 1 base and the J gene end by 0 bases; junction bases not matched to a gene: 4. CDR3 length: 16 amino acids. In germline, CDR1 is SGHTA, CDR2 FQGNSA. The CDR3 sequence: CASSLVGGRVSYEQYF. CDR3 DNA sequence: TGTGCCAGCAGCTTAGTGGGCGGGAGGGTCTCCTACGAGCAGTACTTC. Full variable domain (remainder filled in from reference TRBV7-2 and TRBJ2-7): GAGVSQSPSNKVTEKGKDVELRCDPISGHTALYWYRQSLGQGLEFLIYFQGNSAPDKSGLPSDRFSAERTGGSVSTLTIQRTQQEDSAVYLCASSLVGGRVSYEQYFGPGTRLTVT.

The J gene is TRBJ2-5, the V gene TRBV30, with 8 positions matching TRBD1. Germline lookup yields CDR1 GTSNPN and CDR2 SVGIG (reference sequence). The V and J ends lost 2 bases and 11 bases, in that order; junction bases with no gene match: 16. The CDR3 loop spans 15 amino acids. The CDR3 sequence: CAWSLTTRTGNEQYF. DNA of the CDR3: TGTGCCTGGAGTCTAACGACGAGGACAGGGAATGAGCAGTACTTC.

This clonotype turned up a few times. This chain links TRBV20-1 with TRBJ2-1, with TRBD2 identical over 13 bases. Germline CDR1 DFQATT, CDR2 SNEGSKA (reference sequence). Germline trimming cut 6 bases from V and 5 bases from J; bases unmatched to any gene: 4. The CDR3 totals 14 residues. The DNA of the CDR3 is TGCAGTGCCATGGGACTAGCGGGAAACAATGAGCAGTTCTTC. Protein sequence: CSAMGLAGNNEQFF.